A single sample is the source of the 29 T cell receptor beta chains below, sequenced in a study of blood T cell repertoires in COVID-19. The repertoire was sequenced with immunoSEQ multiplex PCR; TCRdb's copy has only in-frame clones and lacks some. Of over 150,000 clones listed, approximately 91% are singletons. What was sequenced was peripheral blood. All receptors derive from a man aged 50 to 59 with COVID-19, enrolled during active disease.

The chain couples TRBV5-5 to TRBJ2-1; a possible D gene is TRBD2 (5 bases). Trimming pared 1 base from V and 3 bases from J, leaving 11 bases between. This CDR3 spans 15 amino acids. Germline V gives CDR1 SGHKS, CDR2 YYEKEE (reference sequence). The CDR3 bases are TGTGCCAGCAGCTTGCTAGCCGGGCGCTACAATGAGCAGTTCTTC. Translation: CASSLLAGRYNEQFF.

The V gene is TRBV19, the J gene TRBJ2-5, with D uncertain. This CDR3 contains 15 residues. Germline CDR1 LNHDA, CDR2 SQIVND (reference sequence). Between the trimmed V and J ends, which lost 0 bases and 9 bases, there was a span of 17 bases. The CDR3 nucleotides are TGTGCCAGTAGTATAGACGGCGGCGGTGGTTGGGCCCAGTACTTC. This sequence encodes CASSIDGGGGWAQYF.

The chain joins TRBV7-3 to TRBJ2-6; D gene ambiguous. The CDR3 runs to 15 residues. Germline V gene lookup returns CDR1 SGHTA and CDR2 FQGTGA. V dropped 1 base and J dropped 1 base, with 5 bases sitting between them. The CDR3 here is CASSLKASGANVLTF. DNA of the CDR3: TGTGCCAGCAGCTTAAAAGCGTCTGGGGCCAACGTCCTGACTTTC.

V gene TRBV27 combines with J gene TRBJ2-7, with D hard to call. This CDR3 contains 13 residues. CDR1 and CDR2 from the germline V gene are MNHEY and SMNVEV (reference sequence). With 5 bases removed from V and 3 bases from J, the gap between germline ends came to 11 bases. For the CDR3, the DNA is TGTGCCAGCAGTCAAAGACTCGGCTACGAGCAGTACTTC. Translation gives CASSQRLGYEQYF.

To note about this clone: This CDR3 is also generated by other DNA sequences in the sample. The chain links TRBV7-3 to TRBJ2-1; 9 positions agree with TRBD2. Germline trimming cut 0 bases from V and 10 bases from J; bases unmatched to any gene: 10. Germline V CDR1 and CDR2: SGHTA, FQGTGA. This CDR3 is 16 amino acids long. CDR3 in amino acids: CASSLTGAGGPGEQFF. The CDR3 DNA reads TGTGCCAGCAGCTTAACAGGTGCGGGGGGGCCTGGAGAGCAGTTCTTC.

This clone has a single count. The chain has TRBV19 and TRBJ1-2; tentative D call: TRBD1 (6 bases). V lost 6 bases to trimming and J lost 4 bases, with 15 bases between them. This CDR3 comprises 14 residues. Germline CDR1 LNHDA, CDR2 SQIVND (reference sequence). CDR3 region: CASSPGVPSYGYTF. The DNA of the CDR3 is TGTGCCAGTAGCCCAGGGGTACCTAGCTATGGCTACACCTTC.

The chain couples TRBV30 to TRBJ2-7, with TRBD1 matching 8 bases. V shed 5 bases, J shed 2 bases, and the junction held 5 bases outside the gene matches. The V gene's germline CDR1 is GTSNPN and CDR2 SVGIG (reference sequence). The CDR3 runs 13 residues. The CDR3 loop reads CAWDRGETYEQYF. CDR3 in DNA: TGTGCCTGGGACAGGGGCGAAACCTACGAGCAGTACTTC.

The chain combines TRBV9 with TRBJ1-1; D gene unclear. Germline-derived CDR1 and CDR2 are SGDLS and YYNGEE. The CDR3 loop spans 14 amino acids. V gave up 3 bases and J gave up 1 base, with 10 bases separating them. The CDR3 bases are TGTGCCAGCAGCGCCACTTCAGGGAACACTGAAGCTTTCTTT. Its protein product is CASSATSGNTEAFF. Full variable domain (missing parts from reference TRBV9 and TRBJ1-1): DSGVTQTPKHLITATGQRVTLRCSPRSGDLSVYWYQQSLDQGLQFLIQYYNGEERAKGNILERFSAQQFPDLHSELNLSSLELGDSALYFCASSATSGNTEAFFGQGTRLTVV.

The J gene is TRBJ2-2, the V gene TRBV6-5; TRBD1 matches 9 bases. This CDR3 spans 15 amino acids. Germline CDR1 reads MNHEY; CDR2 reads SVGAGI. After removal of 6 bases from V and 4 bases from J, the junction contained 6 bases not matched to a gene. The CDR3 region is CASSSQGASTGELFF. Here the CDR3 DNA reads TGTGCCAGCAGCTCACAGGGGGCGAGCACCGGGGAGCTGTTTTTT.

This clone has just a few counts. The rearrangement links TRBV5-8 to TRBJ2-5; possible D gene TRBD1, 6 bases. This CDR3 has 15 residues. V shed 3 bases and J shed 5 bases, with 17 bases lying between them. The germline CDR1 and CDR2 sequences are SGHTS and YDEGEE. This CDR3 is CASSSPGTSGETQYF. CDR3 bases: TGTGCCAGCAGCTCCCCCGGGACATCGGGGGAGACCCAGTACTTC.

The chain employs TRBV9 and TRBJ1-3, with D tentatively TRBD1 (5 bases). Deletions cut 4 bases from V and 3 bases from J, with 8 bases between. CDR1 and CDR2 (germline): SGDLS, YYNGEE. The CDR3 sequence is 13 residues long. CDR3 sequence: CASSLQGGNTIYF. The CDR3, as DNA: TGTGCCAGCAGCCTCCAGGGTGGAAACACCATATATTTT.

The chain combines TRBV6-5 with TRBJ2-2, with unresolved D. The CDR3 has 14 residues. CDR1 is MNHEY, CDR2 SVGAGI, per germline. The germline V and J ends were trimmed by 6 bases and 2 bases, with 10 bases remaining between them. The DNA of the CDR3 is TGTGCCAGCAGCCGACGGGTCAACACCGGGGAGCTGTTTTTT. Translating gives CASSRRVNTGELFF.

The sample holds a few counts of this clone. V usage is TRBV2 and J usage is TRBJ2-3; 15 bases map to TRBD2. The V gene's germline CDR1 is SNHLY and CDR2 FYNNEI. Losses at the gene ends were 3 bases for V and 7 bases for J; bases not matched to a gene: 14. CDR3 length equals 19 residues. CDR3 amino acids: CASSEGWPGLAGGTYTQYF. The DNA for the CDR3 is TGTGCCAGCAGTGAGGGTTGGCCAGGACTAGCGGGAGGGACATATACGCAGTATTTT.

The V gene is TRBV5-4, the J gene TRBJ2-7; perhaps TRBD2 as D (5 bases). The V end was cut by 0 bases, the J end by 3 bases, with 13 bases between. Germline V gives CDR1 SGHNT, CDR2 YYREEE (reference sequence). The CDR3 runs 15 residues. For the CDR3, the DNA is TGTGCCAGCAGCTTGGTGGTAGGGAGCGGCTACGAGCAGTACTTC. This gives the protein CASSLVVGSGYEQYF.

This clone was detected a few times. The V call is TRBV6-6, the J call TRBJ1-1; D is perhaps TRBD1 (5 bases). The CDR3 length is 14 residues. Trimming stripped 1 base from V and 3 bases from J, with 9 bases between. The germline gives CDR1 MNHNY, CDR2 SVGAGI (reference sequence). The CDR3 DNA sequence: TGTGCCAGCAGTTACTGGGGGAGGGACACTGAAGCTTTCTTT. It translates to CASSYWGRDTEAFF.

In this sample, this clone turned up once. One junction end disagrees with the germline gene, perhaps due to a read error. The chain recombines TRBV18 with TRBJ2-2, with 9 bases that match TRBD1. CDR3 length: 16 amino acids. Germline CDR1 is KGHSH and CDR2 is LQKENI. For the CDR3, the DNA is TGTGCCAGCTCGCCACAGGGGGCGCGGAACACCGGGGAGCTGTTTTTT. This encodes CASSPQGARNTGELFF.

The chain recombines TRBV7-2 with TRBJ2-7; 9 nucleotides line up with TRBD2. The CDR3 is made up of 15 amino acids. The germline V gene has CDR1 SGHTA and CDR2 FQGNSA. After removal of 5 bases from V and 5 bases from J, the junction contained 10 bases not matched to a gene. The CDR3 DNA sequence: TGTGCCAGCAGCCCCAGGGCGGGGGGGCCCCACGAGCAGTACTTC. Translation gives CASSPRAGGPHEQYF.

This chain uses TRBV11-2 with TRBJ1-2; TRBD1 agrees at 8 bases. CDR1 is SGHAT, CDR2 FQNNGV, per germline. The J segment lost 8 bases and the V segment lost 6 bases, leaving 8 bases of the junction unmatched. CDR3 length equals 13 residues. The CDR3: CASSIQGGGGYTF. The CDR3 DNA sequence: TGTGCCAGCAGTATACAGGGGGGCGGGGGCTACACCTTC.

This rearrangement joins TRBV30 to TRBJ2-1, with TRBD1 matching over 7 bases. V shed 2 bases, J shed 10 bases, and the junction held 8 bases outside the gene matches. The germline gives CDR1 GTSNPN, CDR2 SVGIG (reference sequence). This CDR3 comprises 13 residues. The CDR3 is CAWSMDRTKEQFF. The CDR3 region has the DNA TGTGCCTGGAGTATGGACAGGACAAAAGAGCAGTTCTTC.

This chain joins TRBV3-1 (or the pseudogene TRBV3-2) and TRBJ2-1; D remains ambiguous. V gave up 3 bases and J gave up 9 bases, with 6 bases separating them. The CDR3 sequence is 11 residues long. The germline CDR1 and CDR2 sequences are LGHDT and YNNKEL (reference sequence). CDR3: CASSHRFEQFF. In DNA form, the CDR3 reads TGTGCCAGCAGCCATAGATTTGAGCAGTTCTTC.

This chain connects TRBV6-2 or TRBV6-3 to TRBJ1-5; D is undetermined. The CDR3 has 14 residues. Germline V lookup: CDR1 MNHEY, CDR2 SVGEGT. Trimming removed 6 bases at V and 7 bases at J, with 16 bases between. CDR3 nucleotides: TGTGCCAGCAGCTCCGGGGAGGGCGGGCAGCCCCAGCATTTT. Residues: CASSSGEGGQPQHF.

This rearrangement joins TRBV11-3 to TRBJ2-1; possibly TRBD1 for D (6 bases). Germline-derived CDR1 and CDR2 are SGHNT and YENEEA. This CDR3 contains 16 residues. The germline V and J ends were trimmed by 0 bases and 6 bases, with 15 bases remaining between them. The CDR3: CASSLDVGASINEQFF. Here the CDR3 DNA reads TGTGCCAGCAGCTTAGATGTGGGGGCTAGTATCAATGAGCAGTTCTTC.

The chain links TRBV18 to TRBJ2-7, with 10 bases lining up with TRBD1. This CDR3 is built from 14 residues. Unmatched junction bases numbered 8, after V lost 6 bases and J lost 6 bases. The germline gives CDR1 KGHSH, CDR2 LQKENI. The CDR3 DNA follows: TGTGCCAGCTCTCCCGGGACAGGGGCTGGCGAGCAGTACTTC. Translation: CASSPGTGAGEQYF.

This chain links TRBV7-2 with TRBJ2-3, with D unresolved. The germline gives CDR1 SGHTA, CDR2 FQGNSA. The CDR3 covers 13 residues. V was clipped by 6 bases and J by 2 bases, with 9 bases between them. DNA of the CDR3: TGTGCCAGCAGACAGTTATCCACAGATACGCAGTATTTT. It specifies CASRQLSTDTQYF.

This chain links TRBV19 with TRBJ1-2; D uncertain. The germline gives CDR1 LNHDA, CDR2 SQIVND (reference sequence). V was shortened by 4 bases and J by 4 bases, with 13 bases between the two germline ends. CDR3 length equals 14 residues. This CDR3 is CASSTGEGIYGYTF. The CDR3, as DNA: TGTGCCAGTAGTACCGGAGAGGGTATCTATGGCTACACCTTC. Looking up the rest from reference TRBV19 and TRBJ1-2 gives the full variable domain: DGGITQSPKYLFRKEGQNVTLSCEQNLNHDAMYWYRQDPGQGLRLIYYSQIVNDFQKGDIAEGYSVSREKKESFPLTVTSAQKNPTAFYLCASSTGEGIYGYTFGSGTRLTVV.

The chain has TRBV7-8 and TRBJ2-7; 12 nucleotides agree with TRBD2. Germline assignment: CDR1 SGHVS and CDR2 FQNEAQ. CDR3 length: 20 residues. The ends lost 5 bases at V and 4 bases at J; junction bases unmatched: 21. The CDR3 here is CASSKSSIRLAGVLGYEQYF. CDR3 in DNA: TGTGCCAGCAGCAAATCGAGTATACGACTAGCGGGAGTGTTGGGGTACGAGCAGTACTTC.

This clone is classed as medium-sized. J is TRBJ1-2 and V is TRBV7-2; no definite D call. Germline CDR1 reads SGHTA; CDR2 reads FQGNSA. The CDR3 length is 15 residues. The V gene lost 0 bases and the J gene lost 3 bases, with 11 bases spanning the gap. CDR3 residues: CASSLARNFDYGYTF. The CDR3 DNA reads TGTGCCAGCAGCTTAGCGCGTAATTTCGACTATGGCTACACCTTC.

The chain uses TRBV25-1 and TRBJ2-3; no clear D gene. V lost 5 bases and J 4 bases, leaving 7 bases between the germline ends. From germline, CDR1 is MGHDK and CDR2 SYGVNS. The CDR3 is 12 residues long. The CDR3 nucleotides read TGTGCCAGCAGTTTCGGTTCAGATACGCAGTATTTT. Translated: CASSFGSDTQYF.

V is TRBV4-2 and J is TRBJ2-2; 9 nucleotides agree with TRBD1. The CDR3 runs 17 residues. Germline loops: CDR1 LGHNA, CDR2 YNFKEQ. The ends lost 3 bases at V and 3 bases at J; junction bases unmatched: 8. The CDR3 region is CASSQANRGLDTGELFF. The DNA for the CDR3 is TGTGCCAGCAGCCAGGCAAACAGGGGGCTGGACACCGGGGAGCTGTTTTTT.